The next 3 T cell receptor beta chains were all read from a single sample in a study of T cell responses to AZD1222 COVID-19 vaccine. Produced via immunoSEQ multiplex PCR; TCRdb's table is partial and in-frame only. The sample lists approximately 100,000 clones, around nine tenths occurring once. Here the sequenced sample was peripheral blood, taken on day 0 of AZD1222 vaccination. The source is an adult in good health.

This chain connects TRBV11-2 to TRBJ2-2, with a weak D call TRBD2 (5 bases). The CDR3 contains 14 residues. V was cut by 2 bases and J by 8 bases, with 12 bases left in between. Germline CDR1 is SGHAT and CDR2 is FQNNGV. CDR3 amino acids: CASSLPRGGGELFF. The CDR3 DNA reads TGTGCCAGCAGCTTACCTCGCGGAGGTGGGGAGCTGTTTTTT.

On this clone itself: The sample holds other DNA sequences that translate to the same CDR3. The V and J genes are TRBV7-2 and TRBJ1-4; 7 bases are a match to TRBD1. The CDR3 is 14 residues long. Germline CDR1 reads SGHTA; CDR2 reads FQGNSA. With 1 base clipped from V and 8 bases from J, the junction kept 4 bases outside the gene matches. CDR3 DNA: TGTGCCAGCAGCTTAGGCGGGACAGCCGAAAAACTGTTTTTT. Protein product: CASSLGGTAEKLFF.

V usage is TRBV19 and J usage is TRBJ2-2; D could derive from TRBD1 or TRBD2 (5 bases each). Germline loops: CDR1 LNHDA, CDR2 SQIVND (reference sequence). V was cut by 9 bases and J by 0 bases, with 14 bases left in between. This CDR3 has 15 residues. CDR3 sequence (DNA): TGTGCCAGCTACCGGGGCCGCGCGAACACCGGGGAGCTGTTTTTT. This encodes CASYRGRANTGELFF.